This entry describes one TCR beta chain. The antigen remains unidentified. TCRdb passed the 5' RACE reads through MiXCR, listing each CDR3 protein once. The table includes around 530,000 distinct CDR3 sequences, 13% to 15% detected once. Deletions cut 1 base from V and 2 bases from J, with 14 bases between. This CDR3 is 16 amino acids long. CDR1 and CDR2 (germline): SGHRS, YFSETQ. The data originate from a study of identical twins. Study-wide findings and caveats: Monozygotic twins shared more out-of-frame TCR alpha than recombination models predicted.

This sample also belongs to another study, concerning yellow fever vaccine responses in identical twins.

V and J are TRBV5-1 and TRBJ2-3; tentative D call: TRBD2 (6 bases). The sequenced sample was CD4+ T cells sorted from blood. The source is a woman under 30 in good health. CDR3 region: CASSLSSSVSTDTQYF. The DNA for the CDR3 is TGCGCCAGCAGCTTGAGTTCTAGCGTATCCACAGATACGCAGTATTTT. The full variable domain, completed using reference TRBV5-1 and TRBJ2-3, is KAGVTQTPRYLIKTRGQQVTLSCSPISGHRSVSWYQQTPGQGLQFLFEYFSETQRNKGNFPGRFSGRQFSNSRSEMNVSTLELGDSALYLCASSLSSSVSTDTQYFGPGTRLTVL.